This TCR beta chain was captured in a study of blood T cells in healthy people across ages (dated by TCRdb to the mid-2010s). In terms of the full investigation: In model experiments, template switching captured about one uniquely barcoded TCR beta cDNA molecule for every two T cells. Using the same blood draw, the study looked at two additional independent replicas of 1 million unique cDNA reads for two donors, one aged 18 to 30 and the other aged 80 or older. To track age-related changes in TCR beta repertoire diversity, the study relied on deep sequencing normalized with unique cDNA molecular identifiers. Four age groups were formed from the donors: young (average approximately 17 years), middle-aged (around 39), aged (about 62) and long-lived (about 80). To avoid experimental bias, donors of different ages were spread randomly across the sequencing lanes. Beyond this particular receptor, the publication reports: Estimates of total diversity based on one million sequenced T cells were regarded as lower bounds and as underestimates. Since profiling was done on bulk unsorted PBMCs, naive and antigen-experienced compartments could not be conclusively compared. The percentage of naive T cells measured by flow cytometry correlated strongly with observed TCR beta diversity. Compared with the aged group, more naive CD4+ T cells, fewer expanded clones and increased TCR diversity were shown by the long-lived group, suggesting age selection. As age increased, observed TCR beta diversity per million T cells dropped in a roughly linear way, and a significant reduction was already evident by age 40. Donor CMV infection status was unknown, potentially confounding age-related changes in expanded clonotypes.

Trimming leaves V shorter by 4 bases and J shorter by 1 base, with the junction holding 2 bases beyond the gene matches. The CDR3 spans 14 residues, from the cysteine through the phenylalanine. The only DNA kept is the CDR3, 42 bases in frame from the first base. CDR1 and CDR2 (SGHRS, YFSETQ) derive from the germline V gene. The 39 donors, aged roughly 6 to 95 years, were systemically healthy Caucasian individuals from Russia. Each donor gave 8 to 10 milliliters of peripheral blood, collected into EDTA-treated Vacutainer tubes. Ficoll-Paque density-gradient centrifugation was used to isolate PBMCs, with at least 7 million per sample. Trizol reagent was used to extract total RNA from the PBMCs, yielding at least 6 micrograms per sample. The percentages of naive CD45RAhigh/CD27high T cells were determined by flow cytometry on a PBMC aliquot from every donor. Turning to this clonotype: Its antigen is currently not known. Qualities for individual bases were not recorded, and no much larger clone is one base off.

Receptor amplification or capture employed 5' RACE. Sequenced using an Illumina HiSeq 2500. A second 7 to 11 cycle PCR used a sample-barcoded 5' primer and a J-beta primer mix. Each TCR beta cDNA molecule received a unique molecular identifier from a template-switch 5' adaptor carrying 12 random nucleotides. At least 3 million CDR3-containing paired-end reads were obtained from each sample. The Mint cDNA synthesis kit, primed by a TRBC-specific oligonucleotide, was used to synthesize first-strand cDNA from all RNA. Following uracil-DNA glycosylase treatment, all cDNA underwent a first 18-cycle PCR with the universal primers M1SS and BC2_uni_R. The paper's data handling went like this. For normalization, 1 million high-quality reads were randomly selected from each sample, with every read carrying a distinct molecular identifier. Reads sharing molecular identifiers were discarded rather than binned into consensus sequences. MiTCR, with a Q25 quality threshold and the strictest error-elimination algorithm, was used for CDR3 identification, clonotype clustering and error correction. Lower-bound total TCR beta diversity was estimated with a nonparametric unseen species model using Euler transformation. TCRdb's own reprocessing of the public reads used fastp at Q25 and MiXCR and kept productive beta chains. Under each unique CDR3 protein, matching rows form one entry showing the most common genes and DNA. These V and J calls are TCRdb output, not the study's own analysis. The sample records hundreds of thousands of distinct CDR3 sequences, about 52% of which are singletons. The top ten clonotypes cover 25% to 35% of the sample.

The rearranged chain carries TRBV5-1 and TRBJ1-5; the central 7 bases match TRBD1. The TCR originated in a woman aged 60-75 years in good health. Sequencing was performed on blood. The DNA reads TGCGCCAGCAGCCAGACAGGGAGCAATCAGCCCCAGCATTTT. It codes for CASSQTGSNQPQHF.